The TCR beta chain described here comes from a study of shared clonotypes between healthy human individuals. Measured with immunoSEQ multiplex PCR; TCRdb has only the in-frame clones, and not every one. The data show about 2.5 million clones, with roughly 90% seen just once and approximately 0.39% held by the top ten. Trimming cost V 6 bases and J 2 bases, with 17 bases left between them. Germline V gene sequence: CDR1 MDHEN, CDR2 SYDVKM. The CDR3 length is 15 residues. V is TRBV28 and J is TRBJ2-7, with D tentatively TRBD1 or TRBD2 (5 bases each). This sequence was found in a man aged 18 to 30 in good health. Some clones in this sample may be carry-over from other donors' samples. Specimen: naive CD4+ T cells from PBMCs. Subset indicated: CD45RA+ positively selected. The CDR3 sequence: CASSFLAEGTYEQYF. The DNA of the CDR3 is TGTGCCAGCAGCTTTCTCGCCGAGGGGACCTACGAGCAGTACTTC.